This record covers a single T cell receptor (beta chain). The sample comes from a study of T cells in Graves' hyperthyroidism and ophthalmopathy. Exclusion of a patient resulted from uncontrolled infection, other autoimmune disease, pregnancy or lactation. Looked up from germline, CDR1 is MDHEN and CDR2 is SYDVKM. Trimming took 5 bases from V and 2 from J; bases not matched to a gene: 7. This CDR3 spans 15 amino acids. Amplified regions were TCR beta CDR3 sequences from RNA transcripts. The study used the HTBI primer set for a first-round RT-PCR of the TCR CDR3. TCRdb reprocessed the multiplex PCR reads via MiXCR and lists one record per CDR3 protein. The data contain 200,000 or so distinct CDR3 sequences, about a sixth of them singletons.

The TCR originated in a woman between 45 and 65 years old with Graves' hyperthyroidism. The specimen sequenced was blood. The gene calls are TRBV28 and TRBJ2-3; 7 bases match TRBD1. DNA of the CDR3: TGTGCCAGCAGTGCGACAGGGAAGGACACAGATACGCAGTATTTT. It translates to CASSATGKDTDTQYF.